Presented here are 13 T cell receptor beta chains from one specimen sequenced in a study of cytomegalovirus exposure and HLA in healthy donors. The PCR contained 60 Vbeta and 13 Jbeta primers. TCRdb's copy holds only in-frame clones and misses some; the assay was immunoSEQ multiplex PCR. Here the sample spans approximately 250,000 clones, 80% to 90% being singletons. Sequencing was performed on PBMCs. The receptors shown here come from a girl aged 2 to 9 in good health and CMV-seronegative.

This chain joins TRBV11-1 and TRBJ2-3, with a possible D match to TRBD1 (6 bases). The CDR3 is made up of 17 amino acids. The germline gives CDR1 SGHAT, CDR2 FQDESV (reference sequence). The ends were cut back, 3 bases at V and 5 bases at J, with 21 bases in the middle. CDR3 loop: CASSFTGQPGERDTQYF. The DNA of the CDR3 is TGTGCCAGCAGCTTCACCGGACAGCCAGGCGAGAGAGATACGCAGTATTTT.

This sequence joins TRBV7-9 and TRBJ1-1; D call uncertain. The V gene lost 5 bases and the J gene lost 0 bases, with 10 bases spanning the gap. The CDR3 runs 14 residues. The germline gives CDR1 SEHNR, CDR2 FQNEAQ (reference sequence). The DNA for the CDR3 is TGTGCCAGCAGCCCGGACTCCTTGAACACTGAAGCTTTCTTT. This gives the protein CASSPDSLNTEAFF.

CDR3 residues: CASSAGTDAYEQYF. CDR3 in DNA: TGTGCCAGCAGCGCCGGGACAGATGCCTACGAGCAGTACTTC. The chain joins TRBV11-3 to TRBJ2-7; 7 bases map to TRBD1. Germline V gene lookup returns CDR1 SGHNT and CDR2 YENEEA. The CDR3 loop spans 14 amino acids. Trimming took 5 bases from V and 2 from J; bases not matched to a gene: 6.

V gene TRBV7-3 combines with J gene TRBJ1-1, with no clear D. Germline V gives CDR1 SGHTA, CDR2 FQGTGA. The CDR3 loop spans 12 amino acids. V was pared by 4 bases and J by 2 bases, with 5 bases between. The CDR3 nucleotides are TGTGCCAGCAGCTCCAGTAACACTGAAGCTTTCTTT. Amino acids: CASSSSNTEAFF. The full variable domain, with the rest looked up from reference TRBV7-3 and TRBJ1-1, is GAGVSQTPSNKVTEKGKYVELRCDPISGHTALYWYRQSLGQGPEFLIYFQGTGAADDSGLPNDRFFAVRPEGSVSTLKIQRTERGDSAVYLCASSSSNTEAFFGQGTRLTVV.

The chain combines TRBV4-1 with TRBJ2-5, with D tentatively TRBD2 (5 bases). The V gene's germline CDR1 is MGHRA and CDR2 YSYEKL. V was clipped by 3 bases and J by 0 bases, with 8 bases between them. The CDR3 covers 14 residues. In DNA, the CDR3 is TGCGCCAGCAGCCAGGACTTACACCAAGAGACCCAGTACTTC. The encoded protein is CASSQDLHQETQYF.

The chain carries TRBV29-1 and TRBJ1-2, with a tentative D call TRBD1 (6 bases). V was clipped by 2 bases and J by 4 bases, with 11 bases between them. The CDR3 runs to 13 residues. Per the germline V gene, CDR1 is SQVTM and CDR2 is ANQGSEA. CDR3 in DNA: TGCAGCGTTGAATGGGGGCGCCCCTATGGCTACACCTTC. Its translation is CSVEWGRPYGYTF.

The CDR3 nucleotides are TGCGCCAGCAGCCAATACGGACAGGGCTCCGCCGATACGCAGTATTTT. It specifies CASSQYGQGSADTQYF. The chain recombines TRBV5-1 with TRBJ2-3; 8 nucleotides match TRBD1. The ends lost 4 bases at V and 6 bases at J; junction bases unmatched: 13. Germline assignment: CDR1 SGHRS and CDR2 YFSETQ. The length of the CDR3 is 16 residues.

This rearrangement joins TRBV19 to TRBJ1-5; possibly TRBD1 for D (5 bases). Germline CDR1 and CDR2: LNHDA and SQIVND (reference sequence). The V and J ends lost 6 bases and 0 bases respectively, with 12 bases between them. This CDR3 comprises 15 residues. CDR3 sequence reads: CASSSGGSSNQPQHF. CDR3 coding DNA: TGTGCCAGTAGCTCCGGGGGATCTAGCAATCAGCCCCAGCATTTT.

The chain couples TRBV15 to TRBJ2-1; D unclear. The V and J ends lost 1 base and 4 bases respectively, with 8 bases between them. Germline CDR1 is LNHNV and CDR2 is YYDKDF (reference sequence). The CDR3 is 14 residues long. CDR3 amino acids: CATSRVGRYNEQFF. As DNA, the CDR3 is TGTGCCACCAGCAGAGTCGGCAGGTACAATGAGCAGTTCTTC.

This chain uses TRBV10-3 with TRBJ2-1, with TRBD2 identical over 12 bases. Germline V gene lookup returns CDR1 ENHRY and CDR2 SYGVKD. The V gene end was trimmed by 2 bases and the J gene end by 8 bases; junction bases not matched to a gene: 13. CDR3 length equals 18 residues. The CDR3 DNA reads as TGTGCCATCAGTGAGCCCGAGAAGACTAGCGGGAGATTATATGAGCAGTTCTTC. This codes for CAISEPEKTSGRLYEQFF.

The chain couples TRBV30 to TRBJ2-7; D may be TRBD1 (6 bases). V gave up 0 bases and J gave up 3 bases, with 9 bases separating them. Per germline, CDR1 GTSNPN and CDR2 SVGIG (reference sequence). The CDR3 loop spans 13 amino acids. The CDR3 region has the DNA TGTGCCTGGAGTGTAGGGGGTTTCTACGAGCAGTACTTC. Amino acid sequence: CAWSVGGFYEQYF.

The CDR3 DNA reads as TGTGCCAGCAGCCCGACTAGCGGGGGACAAGAGACCCAGTACTTC. Its translation: CASSPTSGGQETQYF. The chain recombines TRBV5-4 with TRBJ2-5, with 12 positions matching TRBD2. The CDR3 has 15 residues. J gave up 2 bases and V 4 bases, and 3 bases lay outside the gene matches. Germline CDR1 SGHNT, CDR2 YYREEE (reference sequence).

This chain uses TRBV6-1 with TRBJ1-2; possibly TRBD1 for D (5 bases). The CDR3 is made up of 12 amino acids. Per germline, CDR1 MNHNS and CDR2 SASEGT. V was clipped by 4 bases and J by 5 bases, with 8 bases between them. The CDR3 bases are TGTGCCAGCAGTGCGGACATTTATGGCTACACCTTC. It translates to CASSADIYGYTF.